The rows below give T cell receptor beta chains drawn from one sample of a study of blood T cell repertoires in COVID-19. Method: immunoSEQ multiplex PCR; TCRdb's copy keeps in-frame clones and lacks some. The top ten clones hold 1.7% of a sample with about 410,000 clones, roughly 91% of them seen once. Sequenced sample: PBMCs or T cells enriched from blood (not recorded which). Every receptor here comes from a woman aged 30 to 39 who had recovered from COVID-19. Both conserved end residues are part of each CDR3. A D gene is named only where the DNA matches it firmly. Clone size is shown for a subset of rows, as once, few, many or a class of expanded clone.

j_call d_call v_call clone_size cdr3_nt cdr3_aa
TRBJ2-5 - TRBV7-9 - TGTGCCAGCAGCTTAGCGACAGGCCCAGAGACCCAGTACTTC CASSLATGPETQYF
TRBJ1-6 - TRBV18 - TGTGCCAGCTCACCTATCGGGACAAGTAATTCACCCCTCCACTTT CASSPIGTSNSPLHF
TRBJ2-7 TRBD2 TRBV15 - TGTGCCACCAGAAGAGGGGGTAGCGGGAAGGGTTACGAGCAGTACTTC CATRRGGSGKGYEQYF
TRBJ1-3 - TRBV28 once TGTGCCAGCAGTACACAGGTCAACTCTGGAAACACCATATATTTT CASSTQVNSGNTIYF
TRBJ2-1 TRBD2 TRBV10-3 - TGTGCCATCAGTGAGGTGAAGCGGGGGCACAATGAGCAGTTCTTC CAISEVKRGHNEQFF
TRBJ2-2 TRBD2 TRBV28 - TGTGCCAGCAGTTTAACGGGACTAGCGGGAGGGGACACCGGGGAGCTGTTTTTT CASSLTGLAGGDTGELFF
TRBJ1-4 - TRBV29-1 - TGCAGCGTCGGACGACAGGTGGGGGCTAATGAAAAACTGTTTTTT CSVGRQVGANEKLFF
TRBJ1-1 - TRBV28 - TGTGCCAGCAGACAGGTCCGTACTGAAGCTTTCTTT CASRQVRTEAFF
TRBJ2-5 TRBD2 TRBV13 - TGTGCCAGCAGCTTCATAGCTAGCGGGGGGCCAGAGACCCAGTACTTC CASSFIASGGPETQYF
TRBJ2-1 TRBD2 TRBV11-3 few TGTGCCAGCAGCTTAGGGGGAGGGAACTACAATGAGCAGTTCTTC CASSLGGGNYNEQFF
TRBJ2-2 - TRBV19 - TGTGCCAGTAGTATAGGAGGGAGCAACACCGGGGAGCTGTTTTTT CASSIGGSNTGELFF
TRBJ1-4 TRBD1 TRBV9 - TGTGCCAGCAGCGTAGAGGGACAGGCTAATGAAAAACTGTTTTTT CASSVEGQANEKLFF
TRBJ2-7 - TRBV9 - TGTGCCAGCAGGGCCGGGAGTGCGGCGAGCTCCTACGAGCAGTACTTC CASRAGSAASSYEQYF
TRBJ2-4 - TRBV5-1 - TGCGCCAGCAGCTTGGGAGTTGGAGTTTCGGGCATTCAGTACTTC CASSLGVGVSGIQYF
TRBJ1-5 - TRBV19 once TGTGCCAGTAGTATTTATGGGAGGTCGGGCAATCAGCCCCAGCATTTT CASSIYGRSGNQPQHF
TRBJ1-4 TRBD1 TRBV18 - TGTGCCAGCTCACCACTCCCGGGACAGGCAACTAATGAAAAACTGTTTTTT CASSPLPGQATNEKLFF
TRBJ1-2 - TRBV6-2/TRBV6-3 - TGTGCCAGCAGTTATGGGGTGACAGGCTTAGTCTACTATGGCTACACCTTC CASSYGVTGLVYYGYTF
TRBJ1-6 - TRBV2 - TGTGCCAGCATGACCCAGGGGATTGGTTCACCCCTCCACTTT CASMTQGIGSPLHF
TRBJ2-1 TRBD2 TRBV29-1 - TGCAGCGTTGCAGGGCGGGAGGGCATAGGCTCCTACAATGAGCAGTTCTTC CSVAGREGIGSYNEQFF
TRBJ1-6 - TRBV4-1 - TGCGCCAGCAGCCAAGGGTTGTCGGGGTTTGGGTTTAATTCACCCCTCCACTTT CASSQGLSGFGFNSPLHF
TRBJ2-7 TRBD2 TRBV7-2 - TGTGCCAGCAGCAGGGGACTAGCGGGAGCCGTTTCCTACGAGCAGTACTTC CASSRGLAGAVSYEQYF
TRBJ2-2 - TRBV5-1 - TGCGCCAGCAGCTTGGGCCTCCAACACGGGGAGCTGTTTTTT CASSLGLQHGELFF
TRBJ2-7 TRBD2 TRBV5-6 once TGTGCCAGCAGCTTGGGACTAGCTAGAAACGAGCAGTACTTC CASSLGLARNEQYF
TRBJ1-5 - TRBV7-3 once TGTGCCAGCAGCTTTTCAGTAAATCAGCCCCAGCATTTT CASSFSVNQPQHF
TRBJ2-1 TRBD1 TRBV29-1 few TGCAGCGTGCATACTGCAGGGGGCGATGAGCAGTTCTTC CSVHTAGGDEQFF
TRBJ2-2 - TRBV5-4 - TGTGCCAGCAGCGTAGACCCAGCAGGCGTCAACACCGGGGAGCTGTTTTTT CASSVDPAGVNTGELFF
TRBJ1-1 - TRBV12-3/TRBV12-4 once TGTGCCAGCAGACACGGGAACTCTGAAGCTTTCTTT CASRHGNSEAFF
TRBJ1-6 - TRBV6-5 - TGTGCCAGCAGTTATCTAGAGGAATCACCCCTCCACTTT CASSYLEESPLHF
TRBJ2-3 - TRBV24-1 - TGTGCCACCAGTGACGGGAAGGCGGGGAGGACAGATACGCAGTATTTT CATSDGKAGRTDTQYF
TRBJ2-5 TRBD2 TRBV11-2 once TGTGCCAGCAGCTCCTTAGGGGAGGGGCTGTACCAAGAGACCCAGTACTTC CASSSLGEGLYQETQYF
TRBJ1-2 - TRBV30 - TGTGCCTGGAGCGTCGGATGGCGGGATGGCTACACCTTC CAWSVGWRDGYTF
TRBJ1-2 TRBD1 TRBV28 - TGTGCCAGCAGTCCCAAGGGGGCAGGCACCTATGGCTACACCTTC CASSPKGAGTYGYTF
TRBJ1-3 - TRBV7-3 - TGTGCCAGCAGCTTAACGGGGGGCTCTGGAAACACCATATATTTT CASSLTGGSGNTIYF
TRBJ1-2 TRBD1 TRBV7-9 - TGTGCCAGCAGCTTAGGACAGGGGGGCTTCAGTGGCTACACCTTC CASSLGQGGFSGYTF
TRBJ1-6 - TRBV6-5 - TGTGCCAGCACCTTCGGGGGGGGTTATAATTCACCCCTCCACTTT CASTFGGGYNSPLHF
TRBJ2-6 - TRBV9 - TGTGCCAGCAGCGATCCAAGAAAAGCCTCTGGGGCCAACGTCCTGACTTTC CASSDPRKASGANVLTF
TRBJ1-1 TRBD1 TRBV9 - TGTGCCAGCAGCCCTACAGGGGCAGGGGGCACGTACATGAACACTGAAGCTTTCTTT CASSPTGAGGTYMNTEAFF
TRBJ1-1 - TRBV28 - TGTGCCAGCAGGGGTGGTTCCGTGGAGGGGACCCAAGAAGCTTTCTTT CASRGGSVEGTQEAFF
TRBJ1-6 - TRBV13 - TGTGCCAGCAGCTTAGTGGCACCCTCACCCCTCCACTTT CASSLVAPSPLHF
TRBJ2-7 TRBD1 TRBV7-9 - TGTGCCAGCAGCCTCGGGACAGGGAGCTACGAGCAGTACTTC CASSLGTGSYEQYF
TRBJ1-3 - TRBV5-1 - TGCGCCAGCAGAAGGACAACTGGAAACACCATATATTTT CASRRTTGNTIYF
TRBJ2-7 TRBD1 TRBV27 - TGTGCCAGCAGGAAGACAGGGGGCATTGACGAGCAGTACTTC CASRKTGGIDEQYF
TRBJ2-6 TRBD1 TRBV5-1 - TGCGCCAGCAGCCTGGGACAGGGGAGGGGCTCTGGGGCCAACGTCCTGACTTTC CASSLGQGRGSGANVLTF
TRBJ2-2 - TRBV12-3/TRBV12-4 - TGTGCCAGCAGCAACGAGCTCACCGGGGAGCTGTTTTTT CASSNELTGELFF
TRBJ2-7 TRBD1 TRBV15 - TGTGCCACCAGCAGCATTAATCAGGGGGTAGGCTCGGACGAGCAGTACTTC CATSSINQGVGSDEQYF
TRBJ2-3 TRBD2 TRBV19 many TGTGCCAGTAGGAGCGGGGGGGCGACAGATACGCAGTATTTT CASRSGGATDTQYF
TRBJ1-4 - TRBV9 - TGTGCCAGCAGCGTATCCCCTGGCACAACTAATGAAAAACTGTTTTTT CASSVSPGTTNEKLFF
TRBJ1-5 - TRBV28 - TGTGCCAGCAGTTACCTTTCCGGGGTCAATCAGCCCCAGCATTTT CASSYLSGVNQPQHF
TRBJ2-1 TRBD2 TRBV18 - TGTGCCAGCTCACCAAAACTAGCGGGAGGCGATGAGCAGTTCTTC CASSPKLAGGDEQFF
TRBJ1-5 TRBD1 TRBV30 - TGTGCCTGGAGTAAAGGACAGGGACAGCAGCCCCAGCATTTT CAWSKGQGQQPQHF
TRBJ1-1 - TRBV5-1 - TGCGCCAGCAGCTTGCGGGGTGGAGGAACTGAAGCTTTCTTT CASSLRGGGTEAFF
TRBJ1-1 - TRBV6-2/TRBV6-3 - TGTGCCAGCAGTACCCCCCCGGGTGGGGCTCCGTTCACTGAAGCTTTCTTT CASSTPPGGAPFTEAFF
TRBJ1-6 TRBD1 TRBV30 - TGTGCCTGGGACAGGGATAATTCACCCCTCCACTTT CAWDRDNSPLHF
TRBJ1-1 - TRBV2 - TGTGCCAGCCCAGGAGAAGCTTTCTTT CASPGEAFF
TRBJ1-6 - TRBV5-4 - TGTGCCAGCAGCTTGGCCCTGGGAGGAGGATCACCCCTCCACTTT CASSLALGGGSPLHF
TRBJ1-3 TRBD1 TRBV2 - TGTGCCAGCACCCGGGGACAGTTCTTAGACTCTGGAAACACCATATATTTT CASTRGQFLDSGNTIYF